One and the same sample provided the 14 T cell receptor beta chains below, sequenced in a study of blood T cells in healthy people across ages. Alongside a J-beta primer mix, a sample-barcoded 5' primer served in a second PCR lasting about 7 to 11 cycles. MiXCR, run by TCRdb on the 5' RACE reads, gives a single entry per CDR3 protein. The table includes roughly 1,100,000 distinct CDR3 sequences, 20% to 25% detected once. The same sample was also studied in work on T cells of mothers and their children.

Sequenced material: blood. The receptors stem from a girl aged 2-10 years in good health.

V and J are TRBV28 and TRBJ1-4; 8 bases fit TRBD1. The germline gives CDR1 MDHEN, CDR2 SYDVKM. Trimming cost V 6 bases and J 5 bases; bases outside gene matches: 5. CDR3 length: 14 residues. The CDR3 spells CASRGRQGNEKLFF. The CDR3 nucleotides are TGTGCCAGCAGGGGAAGACAGGGGAATGAAAAACTGTTTTTT.

The CDR3 sequence is CASSELLSSYNSPLHF. In DNA form, the CDR3 reads TGTGCCAGCAGTGAACTTCTGAGCTCCTATAATTCACCCCTCCACTTT. This chain connects TRBV25-1 to TRBJ1-6, with D uncertain. Trimming stripped 2 bases from V and 0 bases from J, with 8 bases between. The CDR3 runs 16 residues. Germline V gene data show CDR1 as MGHDK and CDR2 as SYGVNS.

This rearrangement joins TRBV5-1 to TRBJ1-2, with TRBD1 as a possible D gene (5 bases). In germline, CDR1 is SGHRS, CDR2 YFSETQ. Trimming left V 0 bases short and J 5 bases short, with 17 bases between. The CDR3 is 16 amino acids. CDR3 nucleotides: TGCGCCAGCAGCTTGGTGTCAGGACAAACTCTTTATGGCTACACCTTC. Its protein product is CASSLVSGQTLYGYTF.

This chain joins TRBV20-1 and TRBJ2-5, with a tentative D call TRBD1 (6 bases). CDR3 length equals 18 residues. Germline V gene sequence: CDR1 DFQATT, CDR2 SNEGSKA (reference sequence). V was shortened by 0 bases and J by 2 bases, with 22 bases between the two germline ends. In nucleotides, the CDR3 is TGCAGTGCTAGAGATTTGATAGGGGGTAGCCTAGATCAAGAGACCCAGTACTTC. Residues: CSARDLIGGSLDQETQYF.

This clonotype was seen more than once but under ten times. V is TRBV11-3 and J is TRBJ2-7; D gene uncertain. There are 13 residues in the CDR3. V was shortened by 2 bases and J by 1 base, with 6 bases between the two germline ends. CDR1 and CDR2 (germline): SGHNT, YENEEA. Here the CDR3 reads CASSLYASYEQYF. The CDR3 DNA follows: TGTGCCAGCAGCTTATATGCGTCCTACGAGCAGTACTTC.

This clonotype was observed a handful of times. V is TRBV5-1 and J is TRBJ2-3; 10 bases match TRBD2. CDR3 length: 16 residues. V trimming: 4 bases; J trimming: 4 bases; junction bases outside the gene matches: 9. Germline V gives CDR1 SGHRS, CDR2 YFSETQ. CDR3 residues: CASSRVASGSADTQYF. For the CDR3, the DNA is TGCGCCAGCAGCCGCGTGGCTAGCGGGAGTGCAGATACGCAGTATTTT.

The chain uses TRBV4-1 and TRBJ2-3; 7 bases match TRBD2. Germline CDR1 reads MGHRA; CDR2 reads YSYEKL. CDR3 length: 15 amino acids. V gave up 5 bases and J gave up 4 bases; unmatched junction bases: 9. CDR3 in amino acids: CASSEGLLGADTQYF. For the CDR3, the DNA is TGCGCCAGCAGCGAGGGACTACTAGGAGCAGATACGCAGTATTTT.

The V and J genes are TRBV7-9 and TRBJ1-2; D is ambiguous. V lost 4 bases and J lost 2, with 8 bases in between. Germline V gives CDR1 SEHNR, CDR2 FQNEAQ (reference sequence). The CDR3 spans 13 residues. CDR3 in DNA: TGTGCCAGCAGCTCTACAGAAAACTATGGCTACACCTTC. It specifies CASSSTENYGYTF.

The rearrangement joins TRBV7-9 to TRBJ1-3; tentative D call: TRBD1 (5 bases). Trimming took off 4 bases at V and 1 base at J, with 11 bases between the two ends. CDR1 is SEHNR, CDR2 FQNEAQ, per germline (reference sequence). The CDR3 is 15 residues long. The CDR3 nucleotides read TGTGCCAGCAGCTCAGGGACGAGGTCTGGAAACACCATATATTTT. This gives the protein CASSSGTRSGNTIYF.

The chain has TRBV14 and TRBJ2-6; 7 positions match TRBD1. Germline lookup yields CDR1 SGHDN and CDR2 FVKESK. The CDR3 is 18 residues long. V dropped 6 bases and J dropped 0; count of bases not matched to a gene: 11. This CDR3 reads CASRRRGQVYSGANVLTF. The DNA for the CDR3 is TGTGCCAGCAGGCGACGAGGACAGGTGTACTCTGGGGCCAACGTCCTGACTTTC. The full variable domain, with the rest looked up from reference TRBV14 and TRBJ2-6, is EAGVTQFPSHSVIEKGQTVTLRCDPISGHDNLYWYRRVMGKEIKFLLHFVKESKQDESGMPNNRFLAERTGGTYSTLKVQPAELEDSGVYFCASRRRGQVYSGANVLTFGAGSRLTVL.

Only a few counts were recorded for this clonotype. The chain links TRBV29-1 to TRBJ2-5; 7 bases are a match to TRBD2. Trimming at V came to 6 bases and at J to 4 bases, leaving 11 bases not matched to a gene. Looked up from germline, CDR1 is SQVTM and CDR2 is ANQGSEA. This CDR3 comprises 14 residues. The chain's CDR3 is CSVSRSGVPETQYF. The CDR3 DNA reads TGCAGCGTCTCCAGGAGCGGGGTCCCAGAGACCCAGTACTTC.

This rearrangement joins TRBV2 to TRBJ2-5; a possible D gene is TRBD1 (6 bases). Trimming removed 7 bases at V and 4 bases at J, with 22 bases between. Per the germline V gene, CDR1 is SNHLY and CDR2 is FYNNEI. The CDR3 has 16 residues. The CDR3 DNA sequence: TGTGCCAGCAATGGAGAGCAGGGGAATAGTGTAGAGACCCAGTACTTC. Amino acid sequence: CASNGEQGNSVETQYF.

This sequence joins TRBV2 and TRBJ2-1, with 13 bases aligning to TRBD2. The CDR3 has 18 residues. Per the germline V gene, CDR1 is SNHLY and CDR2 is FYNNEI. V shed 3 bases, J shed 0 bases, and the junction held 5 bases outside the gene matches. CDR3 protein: CASSEGTSGALSYNEQFF. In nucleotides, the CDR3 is TGTGCCAGCAGTGAGGGGACTAGCGGGGCCCTCTCCTACAATGAGCAGTTCTTC.

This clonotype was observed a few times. The DNA for the CDR3 is TGTGCCAGCTTCTCCCAGGGGGCGGACTCTGGGGCCAACGTCCTGACTTTC. This sequence encodes CASFSQGADSGANVLTF. The chain has TRBV2 and TRBJ2-6; 8 positions agree with TRBD1. The CDR3 sequence is 17 residues long. Germline CDR1 is SNHLY and CDR2 is FYNNEI. J lost 0 bases, V lost 8 bases, and 9 bases had no gene match.